The 18 T cell receptor beta chains below were found in one sample sequenced in a study of early T cells in non-severe SARS-CoV-2 infection. TCRdb processed the 5' RACE reads anew with MiXCR; each CDR3 protein has one entry. The sample has about 60,000 distinct CDR3 sequences, approximately 9.3% seen once; the top ten hold approximately 9%. The specimen was whole blood. These receptors were obtained from an adult who was a healthcare worker with PCR-confirmed SARS-CoV-2 infection or an uninfected control (not recorded which).

The chain is built from TRBV11-2 and TRBJ2-7, with D possibly being TRBD2 (6 bases). From germline, CDR1 is SGHAT and CDR2 FQNNGV. The CDR3 runs to 13 residues. Trimming removed 4 bases from V and 2 bases from J, with 9 bases in between. CDR3 DNA sequence: TGTGCCAGCAGCTCGGGACTCCCCTACGAGCAGTACTTC. Translating it yields CASSSGLPYEQYF.

This clonotype was seen repeatedly, ten times or more. This chain links TRBV4-1 with TRBJ2-7; D ambiguous. CDR1 MGHRA and CDR2 YSYEKL come from the germline V gene. This CDR3 contains 11 residues. V lost 8 bases, J lost 0 bases, and 5 bases lay in between. DNA for the CDR3: TGCGCCAGCGGACCCTCCTACGAGCAGTACTTC. The encoded protein is CASGPSYEQYF.

In its sample, this clonotype was seen many times. V gene TRBV7-2 combines with J gene TRBJ2-7; TRBD1 is a possible D gene (6 bases). Per germline, CDR1 SGHTA and CDR2 FQGNSA. The CDR3 spans 17 residues. With 1 base removed from V and 2 bases from J, the gap between germline ends came to 18 bases. DNA of the CDR3: TGTGCCAGCAGCTTAGGAGTGGGGCGCAGGGGCGCCTACGAGCAGTACTTC. This encodes CASSLGVGRRGAYEQYF. Supplemented by reference TRBV7-2 and TRBJ2-7, the full variable domain reads GAGVSQSPSNKVTEKGKDVELRCDPISGHTALYWYRQSLGQGLEFLIYFQGNSAPDKSGLPSDRFSAERTGGSVSTLTIQRTQQEDSAVYLCASSLGVGRRGAYEQYFGPGTRLTVT.

This clonotype was seen more than once but under ten times. The chain employs TRBV5-4 and TRBJ1-4; D is undetermined. The CDR3 is made up of 15 amino acids. The V gene lost 3 bases and the J gene lost 4 bases, with 13 bases spanning the gap. Germline assignment: CDR1 SGHNT and CDR2 YYREEE (reference sequence). Here the CDR3 DNA reads TGTGCCAGCAGCTCTCCTGGGGAGGTTAATGAAAAACTGTTTTTT. This sequence encodes CASSSPGEVNEKLFF.

This clonotype was picked up many times. The chain uses TRBV27 and TRBJ2-3, with TRBD1 matching 10 bases. The germline gives CDR1 MNHEY, CDR2 SMNVEV (reference sequence). The ends lost 5 bases at V and 5 bases at J; junction bases unmatched: 7. CDR3 length: 15 residues. CDR3: CASSPGQGKEDTQYF. The CDR3 DNA reads TGTGCCAGCAGTCCGGGACAGGGGAAGGAAGATACGCAGTATTTT.

This clonotype was seen repeatedly, ten times or more. J is TRBJ2-1 and V is TRBV6-6, with a tentative D call TRBD1 (5 bases). Trimming took off 6 bases at V and 10 bases at J, with 16 bases between the two ends. CDR3 length: 13 amino acids. Germline CDR1 MNHNY, CDR2 SVGAGI (reference sequence). Written as DNA, the CDR3 is TGTGCCAGCAGGGACACCCAGAGGTACGAGCAGTTCTTC. It codes for CASRDTQRYEQFF.

This clonotype was counted at least ten times. V usage is TRBV10-1 and J usage is TRBJ2-3; TRBD1 agrees at 8 bases. Per the germline V gene, CDR1 is WNHNN and CDR2 is SYGVQD (reference sequence). J lost 5 bases, V lost 8 bases, and 6 bases had no gene match. The length of the CDR3 is 13 residues. The DNA for the CDR3 is TGCGCCAGCCAAAGGGACAGGCAAGATACGCAGTATTTT. Residues: CASQRDRQDTQYF.

The V call is TRBV7-2, the J call TRBJ2-7; TRBD2 matches 10 bases. The trim removed 6 bases at V and 6 bases at J, leaving 8 bases unmatched. The germline V gene has CDR1 SGHTA and CDR2 FQGNSA. This CDR3 comprises 14 residues. CDR3 sequence reads: CASRSTLAGGEQYF. The CDR3 DNA sequence: TGTGCCAGCAGGTCGACCTTAGCGGGAGGCGAGCAGTACTTC.

A few counts support this clonotype. V and J are TRBV5-1 and TRBJ2-5; TRBD1 agrees at 7 bases. The CDR3 is made up of 13 amino acids. V shed 4 bases, J shed 5 bases, and the junction held 5 bases outside the gene matches. The germline CDR1 and CDR2 sequences are SGHRS and YFSETQ. Written as DNA, the CDR3 is TGCGCCAGCAGCCGCGACAGGGATGAGACCCAGTACTTC. It yields the protein CASSRDRDETQYF.

Only a few counts were recorded for this clonotype. This chain joins TRBV6-5 and TRBJ1-6; perhaps TRBD1 as D (6 bases). There are 13 residues in the CDR3. Germline V gene sequence: CDR1 MNHEY, CDR2 SVGAGI. Deletions cut 0 bases from V and 10 bases from J, with 7 bases between. The CDR3: CASSYSRGSPLHF. The CDR3 nucleotides read TGTGCCAGCAGTTACTCGAGGGGGTCACCCCTCCACTTT.

This clonotype was found a few times. This chain joins TRBV4-3 and TRBJ2-2; D may be TRBD1 (5 bases). V lost 0 bases and J 8 bases, leaving 13 bases between the germline ends. Per germline, CDR1 LGHNA and CDR2 YSLEER. The CDR3 sequence is 15 residues long. DNA for the CDR3: TGCGCCAGCAGCCAAGATCCAGGGATCGGAGGGGAGCTGTTTTTT. It encodes CASSQDPGIGGELFF.

The rearrangement uses TRBV5-1 and TRBJ2-1; 8 bases align to TRBD1. Germline values: CDR1 SGHRS, CDR2 YFSETQ. The J segment lost 8 bases and the V segment lost 1 base, leaving 8 bases of the junction unmatched. The CDR3 extends over 15 amino acids. CDR3 in amino acids: CASSLSGQGYDEQFF. The CDR3 coding sequence is TGCGCCAGCAGCTTGTCCGGACAGGGTTACGATGAGCAGTTCTTC.

This clonotype was counted only a few times. The rearrangement joins TRBV10-3 to TRBJ1-5; tentatively, D is TRBD1 (6 bases). Looked up from germline, CDR1 is ENHRY and CDR2 is SYGVKD. Trimming took off 3 bases at V and 2 bases at J, with 14 bases between the two ends. The CDR3 length is 16 residues. CDR3 residues: CAISDRGAVGNQPQHF. The CDR3 coding sequence is TGTGCCATCAGTGATCGGGGGGCCGTTGGCAATCAGCCCCAGCATTTT.

This clonotype has just a few counts. The chain carries TRBV10-3 and TRBJ1-1; perhaps TRBD1 as D (6 bases). The CDR3 is 15 amino acids. Germline CDR1 reads ENHRY; CDR2 reads SYGVKD. V was cut by 6 bases and J by 2 bases, with 16 bases left in between. The CDR3 loop is CAISRRQDHNTEAFF. CDR3 nucleotides: TGTGCCATCAGCCGGAGACAGGACCATAACACTGAAGCTTTCTTT.

The CDR3 is CASSLGGAGTQYF. In DNA, the CDR3 is TGTGCCAGCAGCTTAGGAGGGGCTGGGACCCAGTACTTC. The genes are TRBV13 and TRBJ2-5, with TRBD1 as a possible D gene (5 bases). The length of the CDR3 is 13 residues. Germline V gives CDR1 PRHDT, CDR2 FYEKMQ (reference sequence). V shed 0 bases and J shed 7 bases, with 9 bases lying between them.

This clonotype was seen ten or more times. J is TRBJ2-1 and V is TRBV5-1; D unclear. Germline V gene data show CDR1 as SGHRS and CDR2 as YFSETQ. The CDR3 is made up of 11 amino acids. V lost 1 base and J 9 bases, leaving 5 bases between the germline ends. The DNA of the CDR3 is TGCGCCAGCAGCTTGCAGTCTGAGCAGTTCTTC. Amino acids: CASSLQSEQFF.

This clonotype was recorded at least ten times. V gene TRBV21-1 combines with J gene TRBJ1-5; the listed D gene, TRBD1, was not tested against the DNA. TRBV21-1 corresponds to a pseudogene. This CDR3 comprises 19 residues. The CDR3 DNA reads as TGTGCCAGCAGCAAGCCTCCGTTCGGCAGGGGGCGAAGTCTTCAGCCCCAGCATTTT. Amino acid sequence: CASSKPPFGRGRSLQPQHF.

This clonotype was recorded at least ten times. This chain uses TRBV7-2 with TRBJ2-5; D is undetermined. Germline V gene lookup returns CDR1 SGHTA and CDR2 FQGNSA. The ends were cut back, 3 bases at V and 7 bases at J, with 9 bases in the middle. The CDR3 is made up of 12 amino acids. CDR3 in amino acids: CASSLEQRTQYF. The CDR3 nucleotides read TGTGCCAGCAGCTTGGAGCAACGGACCCAGTACTTC.